These 4 T cell receptor beta chains came from one sample sequenced in a study of cytomegalovirus exposure and HLA in healthy donors. The PCR employed 60 Vbeta primers together with 13 Jbeta primers. Data came from immunoSEQ multiplex PCR; TCRdb stores just in-frame clones and leaves some out. The sample has approximately 170,000 clones; approximately 73% are singletons. Material for sequencing was PBMCs. These receptors were taken from a woman in her late teens or twenties in good health and CMV-seropositive.

J is TRBJ2-2 and V is TRBV10-3, with 15 bases fitting TRBD2. The CDR3 is 15 residues long. V shed 10 bases and J 1 base; nucleotides not matched to a gene: 1. Germline V gene lookup returns CDR1 ENHRY and CDR2 SYGVKD. The CDR3: CATGLAGGNTGELFF. CDR3 DNA: TGTGCCACGGGACTAGCGGGGGGGAACACCGGGGAGCTGTTTTTT.

The V gene is TRBV6-4, the J gene TRBJ2-7; possibly TRBD1 for D (7 bases). There are 17 residues in the CDR3. The germline gives CDR1 MRHNA, CDR2 SNTAGT. V gave up 6 bases and J gave up 7 bases, with 28 bases separating them. The CDR3 region is CASRTTGQRRGTKEQYF. The CDR3 nucleotides read TGTGCCAGCAGAACAACGGGACAGCGGAGGGGAACTAAGGAGCAGTACTTC.

V usage is TRBV30 and J usage is TRBJ1-1; a weak D match, TRBD1 (6 bases). The CDR3 extends over 16 amino acids. The germline V gene has CDR1 GTSNPN and CDR2 SVGIG (reference sequence). Trimming cost V 0 bases and J 5 bases, with 19 bases left between them. The CDR3 region has the DNA TGTGCCTGGAGTGTACTTCTTGTCAGGGGAGGGACTGAAGCTTTCTTT. Its translation is CAWSVLLVRGGTEAFF.

This clone was found a few times. This chain connects TRBV5-4 to TRBJ2-3; D may be TRBD1 (5 bases). V dropped 0 bases and J dropped 1 base, with 6 bases sitting between them. The germline gives CDR1 SGHNT, CDR2 YYREEE (reference sequence). The CDR3 length is 14 residues. The CDR3 is CASSLEGGTDTQYF. The CDR3 bases are TGTGCCAGCAGCTTGGAAGGGGGCACAGATACGCAGTATTTT.